These 5 T cell receptor beta chains originate from one sample sequenced in a study of blood T cell repertoires in COVID-19. Only in-frame clones appear in the TCRdb table, and some are missing; sequencing was by immunoSEQ multiplex PCR. Among around 290,000 clones listed, over 75% were seen once. The specimen was PBMCs or T cells enriched from blood (not recorded which). These receptors all come from a woman in her thirties who had recovered from COVID-19.

The rearrangement uses TRBV27 and TRBJ1-1; D is unclear. The V gene's germline CDR1 is MNHEY and CDR2 SMNVEV (reference sequence). V was clipped by 3 bases and J by 2 bases, with 13 bases between them. The CDR3 spans 15 residues. CDR3 loop: CASSLKADFNTEAFF. DNA for the CDR3: TGTGCCAGCAGTTTGAAAGCAGACTTTAACACTGAAGCTTTCTTT.

The chain carries TRBV6-2 or TRBV6-3 and TRBJ2-5, with TRBD2 matching 8 bases. The trim removed 2 bases at V and 6 bases at J, leaving 5 bases unmatched. Germline V gene data show CDR1 as MNHEY and CDR2 as SVGEGT. This CDR3 is built from 14 residues. For the CDR3, the DNA is TGTGCCAGCAGTTACCAAGCGGGAGTTAAGACCCAGTACTTC. Translated, it gives CASSYQAGVKTQYF.

The chain employs TRBV4-1 and TRBJ2-2; D remains ambiguous. Germline lookup yields CDR1 MGHRA and CDR2 YSYEKL. The length of the CDR3 is 16 residues. Deletions cut 0 bases from V and 1 base from J, with 9 bases between. For the CDR3, the DNA is TGCGCCAGCAGCCAAGATGTCTCAGTGAACACCGGGGAGCTGTTTTTT. Protein product: CASSQDVSVNTGELFF.

The rearrangement uses TRBV6-2 or TRBV6-3 and TRBJ2-7; D is unresolved. This CDR3 is built from 12 residues. Deletions cut 6 bases from V and 3 bases from J, with 9 bases between. CDR1 and CDR2 from the germline V gene are MNHEY and SVGEGT. In DNA form, the CDR3 reads TGTGCCAGCAGCCTGTCAGTCTACGAGCAGTACTTC. Residues: CASSLSVYEQYF.

Remarks on this clone: Distinct nucleotide sequences in the sample also encode this CDR3. The chain uses TRBV24-1 and TRBJ2-7; D is possibly TRBD2 (5 bases). Trimming took 4 bases from V and 3 from J, leaving 6 bases between them. The CDR3 is 12 amino acids. Germline V gene data show CDR1 as KGHDR and CDR2 as SFDVKD. The CDR3 loop reads CATSDRGYEQYF. DNA of the CDR3: TGTGCCACCAGTGACCGGGGCTACGAGCAGTACTTC.